This T cell receptor (beta chain) is drawn from a study of blood T cell repertoires in COVID-19. Study overall: Samples taken during acute and convalescent COVID-19 were collected in the United States, Italy and Spain. From T cells, B-cell-depleted T cells, or PBMCs came the material, which was cDNA or gDNA.

The authors' processing: It was from reference gene primer amplification that nucleated cell counts were estimated. Sequencing was performed with immunoSEQ multiplex PCR; in TCRdb, only in-frame clones are kept and a portion is missing. For V, J and clone size, that table is used; D and trimming come from the DNA. The sample holds more than 150,000 clones, almost 80% seen once. What was sequenced was peripheral blood. This receptor was identified in a man aged 55 to 69 with active or convalescent COVID-19.

Here the CDR3 DNA reads TGTGCCAGCAGCCACCCCCGGGCAGGGGGAGTTGAAGCTTTCTTT. Its protein product is CASSHPRAGGVEAFF. This chain links TRBV28 with TRBJ1-1; 7 bases agree with TRBD1. V was clipped by 6 bases and J by 7 bases; unmatched bases: 14. The CDR3 extends over 15 amino acids. Germline values: CDR1 MDHEN, CDR2 SYDVKM.